Listed below are T cell receptor beta chains from one sample, sequenced in a study of shared clonotypes between healthy human individuals. Some clones are missing from TCRdb's copy, which holds only in-frame ones; the method was immunoSEQ multiplex PCR. The repertoire consists of approximately 1.4 million clones, with 95% to 99% occurring once and the leading ten covering approximately 0.44%. Input material: naive CD4+ T cells sorted from blood. The receptors stem from a man aged 25-45 years in good health. The CDR3 runs from the conserved cysteine through the conserved F or W.

TRBV11-2,17,TRBJ2-7,CASSLVLNAAGAAEQYF
TRBV5-1,14,TRBJ2-1,CASSTGLAGGEQFF
TRBV27,13,TRBJ2-7,CASRRQGAYEQYF
TRBV27,13,TRBJ2-3,CASSLGRTDTQYF
TRBV20-1,11,TRBJ2-7,CSAGTRIEQYF
TRBV7-9,12,TRBJ1-2,CASSFGEGGYTF
TRBV18,14,TRBJ2-1,CASSLRLQDHEQFF
TRBV19,13,TRBJ2-1,CASRGGASNEQFF
TRBV6-5,15,TRBJ2-7,CASSYSSGLSYEQYF
TRBV15,16,TRBJ2-7,CATSRGVAGDPYEQYF
TRBV10-3,18,TRBJ2-2,CAISDPARGGESTGELFF
TRBV30,18,TRBJ1-2,CAWTIGILQGGTVYGYTF
TRBV6-5,16,TRBJ1-2,CASSYLRLGIMDGYTF
TRBV27,16,TRBJ2-1,CASSLLGLAVNNEQFF
TRBV18,16,TRBJ2-5,CASSPLVASGSETQYF
TRBV7-9,15,TRBJ1-1,CASSLVREANTEAFF